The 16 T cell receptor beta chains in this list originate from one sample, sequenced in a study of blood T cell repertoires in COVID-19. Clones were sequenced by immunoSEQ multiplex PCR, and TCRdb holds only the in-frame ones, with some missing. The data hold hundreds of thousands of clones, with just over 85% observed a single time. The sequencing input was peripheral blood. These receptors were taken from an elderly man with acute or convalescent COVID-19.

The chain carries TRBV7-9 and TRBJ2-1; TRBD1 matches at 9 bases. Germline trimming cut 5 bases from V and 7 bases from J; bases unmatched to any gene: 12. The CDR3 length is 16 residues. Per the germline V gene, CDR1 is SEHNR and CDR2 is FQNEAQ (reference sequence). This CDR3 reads CASSPGLGQGVNEQFF. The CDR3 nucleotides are TGTGCCAGCAGCCCAGGTCTGGGACAGGGAGTGAATGAGCAGTTCTTC.

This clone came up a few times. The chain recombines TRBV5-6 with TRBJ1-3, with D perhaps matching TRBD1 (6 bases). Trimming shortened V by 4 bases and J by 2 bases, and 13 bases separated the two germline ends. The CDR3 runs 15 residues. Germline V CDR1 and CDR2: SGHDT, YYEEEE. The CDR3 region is CASSADSFAGNTIYF. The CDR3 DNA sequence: TGTGCCAGCAGCGCGGACAGCTTCGCTGGAAACACCATATATTTT.

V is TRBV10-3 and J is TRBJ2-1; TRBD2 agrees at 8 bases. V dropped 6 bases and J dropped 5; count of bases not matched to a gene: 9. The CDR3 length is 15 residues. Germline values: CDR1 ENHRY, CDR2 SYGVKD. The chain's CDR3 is CAIRYHSGENNEQFF. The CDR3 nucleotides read TGTGCCATCAGATATCATAGCGGGGAAAACAATGAGCAGTTCTTC.

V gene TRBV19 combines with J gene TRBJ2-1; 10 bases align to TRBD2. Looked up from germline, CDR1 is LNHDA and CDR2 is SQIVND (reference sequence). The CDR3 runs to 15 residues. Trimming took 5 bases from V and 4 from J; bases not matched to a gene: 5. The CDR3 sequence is CASSPQAGGYNEQFF. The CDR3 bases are TGTGCCAGTAGTCCACAAGCGGGGGGGTACAATGAGCAGTTCTTC.

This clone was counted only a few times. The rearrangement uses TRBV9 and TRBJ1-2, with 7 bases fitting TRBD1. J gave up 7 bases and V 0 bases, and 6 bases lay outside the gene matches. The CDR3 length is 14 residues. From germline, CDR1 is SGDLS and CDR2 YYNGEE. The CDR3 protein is CASSVEGARGGYTF. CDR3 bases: TGTGCCAGCAGCGTAGAGGGGGCGAGAGGTGGCTACACCTTC.

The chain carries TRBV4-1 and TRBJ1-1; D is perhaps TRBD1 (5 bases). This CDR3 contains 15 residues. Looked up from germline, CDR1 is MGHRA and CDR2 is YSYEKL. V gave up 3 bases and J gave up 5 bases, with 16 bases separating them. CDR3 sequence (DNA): TGCGCCAGCAGCCATCTGGACAATTCGGGTACTGAAGCTTTCTTT. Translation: CASSHLDNSGTEAFF.

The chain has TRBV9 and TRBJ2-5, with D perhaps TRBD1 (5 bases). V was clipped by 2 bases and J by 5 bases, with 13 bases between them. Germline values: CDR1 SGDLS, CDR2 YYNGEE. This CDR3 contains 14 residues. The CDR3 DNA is TGTGCCAGCAGCGTGGCAGGGCGATCGGAGACCCAGTACTTC. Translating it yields CASSVAGRSETQYF.

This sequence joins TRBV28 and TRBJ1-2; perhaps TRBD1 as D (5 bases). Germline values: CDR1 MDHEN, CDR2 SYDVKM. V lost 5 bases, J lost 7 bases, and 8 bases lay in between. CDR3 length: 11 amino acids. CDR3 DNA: TGTGCCAGCAGTCTCACAGGTGGCTACACCTTC. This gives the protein CASSLTGGYTF.

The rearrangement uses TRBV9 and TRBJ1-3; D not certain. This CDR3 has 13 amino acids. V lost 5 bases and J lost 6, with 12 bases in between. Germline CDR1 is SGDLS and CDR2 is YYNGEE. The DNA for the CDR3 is TGTGCCAGCAGGGGAGGACCGACAAACACCATATATTTT. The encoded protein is CASRGGPTNTIYF.

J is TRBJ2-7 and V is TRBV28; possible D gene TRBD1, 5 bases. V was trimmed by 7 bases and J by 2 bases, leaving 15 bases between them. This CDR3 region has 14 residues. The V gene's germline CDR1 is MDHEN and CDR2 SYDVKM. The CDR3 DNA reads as TGTGCCAGCACGCAGGGAAGTGATACCTACGAGCAGTACTTC. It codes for CASTQGSDTYEQYF.

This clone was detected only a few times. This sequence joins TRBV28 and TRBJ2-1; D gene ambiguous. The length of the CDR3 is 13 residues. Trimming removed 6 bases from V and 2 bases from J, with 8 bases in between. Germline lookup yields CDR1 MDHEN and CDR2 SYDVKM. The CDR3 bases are TGTGCCAGCAGCCGGGTTCCCTACAATGAGCAGTTCTTC. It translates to CASSRVPYNEQFF.

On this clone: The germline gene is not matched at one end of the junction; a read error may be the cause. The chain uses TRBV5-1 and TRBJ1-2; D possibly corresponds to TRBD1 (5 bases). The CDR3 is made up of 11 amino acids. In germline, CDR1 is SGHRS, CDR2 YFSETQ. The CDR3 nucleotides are TGCGCCAGCAGCTTGGGGGGCAGGAGAGCCTTC. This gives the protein CASSLGGRRAF.

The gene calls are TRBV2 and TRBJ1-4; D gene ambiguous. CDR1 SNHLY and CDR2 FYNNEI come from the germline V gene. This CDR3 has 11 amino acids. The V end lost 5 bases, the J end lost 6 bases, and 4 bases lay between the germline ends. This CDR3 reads CASSPYEKLFF. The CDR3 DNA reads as TGTGCCAGCAGTCCCTATGAAAAACTGTTTTTT.

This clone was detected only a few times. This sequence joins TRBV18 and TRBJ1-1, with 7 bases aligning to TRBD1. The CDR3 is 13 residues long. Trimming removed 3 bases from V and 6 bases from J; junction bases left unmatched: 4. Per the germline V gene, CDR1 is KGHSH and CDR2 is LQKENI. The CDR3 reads CASSPQGDAEAFF. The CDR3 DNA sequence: TGTGCCAGCTCACCTCAGGGGGACGCTGAAGCTTTCTTT. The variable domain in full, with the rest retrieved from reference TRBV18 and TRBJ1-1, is NAGVMQNPRHLVRRRGQEARLRCSPMKGHSHVYWYRQLPEEGLKFMVYLQKENIIDESGMPKERFSAEFPKEGPSILRIQQVVRGDSAAYFCASSPQGDAEAFFGQGTRLTVV.

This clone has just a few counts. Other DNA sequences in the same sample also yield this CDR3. DNA for the CDR3: TGTGCCAGCAGCTTAGGCCAGCAAGAGACCCAGTACTTC. Its translation is CASSLGQQETQYF. The chain couples TRBV7-2 to TRBJ2-5, with D unresolved. From germline, CDR1 is SGHTA and CDR2 FQGNSA. The V and J ends lost 1 base and 2 bases respectively, with 5 bases between them. The CDR3 is 13 residues long.

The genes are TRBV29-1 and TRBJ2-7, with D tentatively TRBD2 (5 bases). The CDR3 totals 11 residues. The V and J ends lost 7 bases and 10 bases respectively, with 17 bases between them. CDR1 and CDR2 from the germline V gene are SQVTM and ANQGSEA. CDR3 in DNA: TGCAGCGCCGGGGTGGACGGCGGTCAGTACTTC. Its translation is CSAGVDGGQYF.